This entry lists 20 T cell receptor beta chains sequenced from one sample in a study of long-term antiretroviral therapy in people with HIV. Survey level was the resolution at which the v3.0 immunoSEQ assay ran. This table comes from immunoSEQ multiplex PCR, and its TCRdb copy is limited to in-frame clones, with some not included. In the table there are roughly 20,000 clones, about 89% of which are singletons. Specimen: unsorted PBMCs, collected 0.5 years after starting antiretroviral therapy. These receptors all come from a man aged 35 to 55 with HIV.

The rearrangement uses TRBV6-1 and TRBJ1-5, with TRBD1 matching 9 bases. The CDR3 contains 15 residues. The V gene end was trimmed by 4 bases and the J gene end by 5 bases; junction bases not matched to a gene: 6. Germline CDR1 is MNHNS and CDR2 is SASEGT. The CDR3 DNA follows: TGTGCCAGCAGTGTCGGGACAGGGTTCGATCAGCCCCAGCATTTT. This gives the protein CASSVGTGFDQPQHF.

The CDR3 sequence: CASSLLGQIDKPNSYEQYF. CDR3 coding DNA: TGTGCCAGCAGCCTACTGGGACAGATAGACAAACCAAACTCCTACGAGCAGTACTTC. V gene TRBV7-9 combines with J gene TRBJ2-7; 7 bases fit TRBD1. The ends lost 5 bases at V and 0 bases at J; junction bases unmatched: 19. Germline-derived CDR1 and CDR2 are SEHNR and FQNEAQ (reference sequence). CDR3 length: 19 residues.

This chain links TRBV19 with TRBJ1-4, with D possibly TRBD1 on 5 matching bases. Germline V gene data show CDR1 as LNHDA and CDR2 as SQIVND (reference sequence). The CDR3 has 15 residues. V dropped 5 bases and J dropped 4 bases, with 14 bases sitting between them. The chain's CDR3 is CASSPGTLYNEKLFF. The CDR3, as DNA: TGTGCCAGTAGTCCTGGGACCCTTTATAATGAAAAACTGTTTTTT.

This clone showed up just once. The chain combines TRBV7-9 with TRBJ1-5; D is unclear. The germline gives CDR1 SEHNR, CDR2 FQNEAQ (reference sequence). With 3 bases removed from V and 1 base from J, the gap between germline ends came to 4 bases. The CDR3 loop spans 13 amino acids. CDR3 in DNA: TGTGCCAGCAGCTTGGAGAGCAATCAGCCCCAGCATTTT. This codes for CASSLESNQPQHF.

With respect to this clone: The same CDR3 also results from other DNA sequences found in this sample. V usage is TRBV5-1 and J usage is TRBJ2-1, with 12 positions matching TRBD2. Trimming took 2 bases from V and 5 from J; bases not matched to a gene: 5. Germline CDR1 and CDR2: SGHRS and YFSETQ. This CDR3 region has 16 residues. CDR3 sequence (DNA): TGCGCCAGCAGCTTAACGACTAGCGGGAGAAACAATGAGCAGTTCTTC. Amino acid sequence: CASSLTTSGRNNEQFF.

This chain uses TRBV7-9 with TRBJ2-3; 10 bases map to TRBD2. J lost 3 bases, V lost 4 bases, and 10 bases had no gene match. The CDR3 runs to 17 residues. The germline V gene has CDR1 SEHNR and CDR2 FQNEAQ (reference sequence). CDR3 amino acids: CASSSTVAGGGTDTQYF. The CDR3 nucleotides are TGTGCCAGCAGCTCTACAGTAGCGGGAGGAGGTACAGATACGCAGTATTTT.

The J gene is TRBJ2-1, the V gene TRBV28, with no clear D. CDR3 length equals 15 residues. With 9 bases removed from V and 0 bases from J, the gap between germline ends came to 15 bases. CDR1 and CDR2 (germline): MDHEN, SYDVKM. The CDR3 DNA follows: TGTGCCAGGATTACGGTTACAAGCTCCTACAATGAGCAGTTCTTC. It translates to CARITVTSSYNEQFF.

The CDR3 is CASSIGQGNSAFF. In DNA, the CDR3 is TGTGCCAGCAGCATTGGACAGGGAAATAGTGCTTTCTTT. The chain combines TRBV7-9 with TRBJ1-1; 8 positions agree with TRBD1. CDR1 and CDR2 from the germline V gene are SEHNR and FQNEAQ (reference sequence). V gave up 5 bases and J gave up 11 bases; unmatched junction bases: 10. This CDR3 is 13 amino acids long.

The chain joins TRBV7-3 to TRBJ1-2, with 8 positions matching TRBD1. The junction had 5 bases not matched to a gene; V was cut back by 3 bases and J by 8 bases. The CDR3 sequence is 13 residues long. Germline CDR1 SGHTA, CDR2 FQGTGA. CDR3 bases: TGTGCCAGCAGCTTCGGACAGGGTGAGGGCTACACCTTC. Its protein product is CASSFGQGEGYTF.

The chain carries TRBV7-6 and TRBJ1-2; D is ambiguous. The germline V gene encodes CDR1 SGHVS and CDR2 FNYEAQ. The CDR3 spans 13 residues. Trimming shortened V by 1 base and J by 7 bases, and 10 bases separated the two germline ends. CDR3 sequence (DNA): TGTGCCAGCAGCTTAGAAGGAGTGAGTGGCTACACCTTC. Amino acids: CASSLEGVSGYTF.

V and J are TRBV7-3 and TRBJ1-1, with no clear D. V gave up 2 bases and J gave up 0 bases, with 4 bases separating them. Germline values: CDR1 SGHTA, CDR2 FQGTGA. This CDR3 region has 13 residues. CDR3 loop: CASSLFLNTEAFF. The CDR3 DNA sequence: TGTGCCAGCAGCTTATTTCTGAACACTGAAGCTTTCTTT.

A few counts support this clone. The rearrangement links TRBV5-1 to TRBJ2-4; 8 bases align to TRBD1. Germline CDR1 reads SGHRS; CDR2 reads YFSETQ. V was pared by 2 bases and J by 8 bases, with 3 bases of the junction left unmatched. This CDR3 contains 13 residues. CDR3 nucleotide sequence: TGCGCCAGCAGCTTCGACAGGGGAGACATTCAGTACTTC. It translates to CASSFDRGDIQYF.

This clone was picked up a small number of times. The genes are TRBV27 and TRBJ1-1, with D uncertain. V dropped 4 bases and J dropped 5 bases, with 11 bases sitting between them. The CDR3 has 13 residues. Germline V CDR1 and CDR2: MNHEY, SMNVEV (reference sequence). Here the CDR3 reads CASSSQGRTEAFF. The CDR3 DNA follows: TGTGCCAGCAGTTCCCAAGGACGGACTGAAGCTTTCTTT.

The chain is built from TRBV28 and TRBJ1-4, with D possibly being TRBD1 (6 bases). V lost 6 bases to trimming and J lost 3 bases, with 11 bases between them. Germline V gives CDR1 MDHEN, CDR2 SYDVKM. The CDR3 totals 14 residues. CDR3 nucleotide sequence: TGTGCCAGCAGCAGGGGTTATGCTAATGAAAAACTGTTTTTT. This translates into CASSRGYANEKLFF.

V and J are TRBV5-3 and TRBJ2-1, with 8 bases fitting TRBD2. TRBV5-3 is recorded as an ORF, its role being uncertain. This CDR3 has 18 amino acids. The trim removed 0 bases at V and 9 bases at J, leaving 17 bases unmatched. CDR3 nucleotide sequence: TGTGCCAGAAGCTTGGCAGAGACGGCGGGAGGTCGTCTCGGTGAGCAGTTCTTC. Amino acid sequence: CARSLAETAGGRLGEQFF.

The V and J genes are TRBV9 and TRBJ1-2; no clear D. The length of the CDR3 is 15 residues. CDR1 is SGDLS and CDR2 is YYNGEE in the germline V gene. Trimming cost V 5 bases and J 3 bases, with 17 bases left between them. The CDR3 sequence: CASRNREGGDYGYTF. As DNA, the CDR3 is TGTGCCAGCAGAAATCGGGAGGGAGGTGACTATGGCTACACCTTC.

This clone was counted a single time. The chain is built from TRBV5-5 and TRBJ2-2; D is unclear. The CDR3 runs 14 residues. CDR1 is SGHKS and CDR2 is YYEKEE in the germline V gene (reference sequence). V was cut by 9 bases and J by 3 bases, with 15 bases left in between. The CDR3 sequence: CATTEEADTGELFF. CDR3 coding DNA: TGTGCCACAACCGAAGAGGCAGACACCGGGGAGCTGTTTTTT.

The rearrangement joins TRBV6-4 to TRBJ1-5; D remains ambiguous. This CDR3 has 9 amino acids. Germline values: CDR1 MRHNA, CDR2 SNTAGT. V shed 10 bases and J shed 3 bases, with 1 base lying between them. The CDR3 reads CAINQPQHF. In DNA, the CDR3 is TGTGCCATCAATCAGCCCCAGCATTTT.

The chain couples TRBV11-2 to TRBJ2-5; TRBD2 matches at 9 bases. CDR3 length equals 16 residues. The trim removed 1 base at V and 2 bases at J, leaving 5 bases unmatched. Germline CDR1 reads SGHAT; CDR2 reads FQNNGV. The CDR3 sequence is CASSLAPSGVQETQYF. The CDR3 DNA reads as TGTGCCAGCAGCTTAGCACCTAGCGGGGTACAAGAGACCCAGTACTTC.

The chain is built from TRBV2 and TRBJ1-3; the D is unclear. CDR1 and CDR2 from the germline V gene are SNHLY and FYNNEI. CDR3 length equals 13 residues. V lost 5 bases to trimming and J lost 0 bases, with 5 bases between them. The CDR3 sequence: CASSRDSGNTIYF. CDR3 nucleotide sequence: TGTGCCAGCAGTCGGGACTCTGGAAACACCATATATTTT. Supplemented by reference TRBV2 and TRBJ1-3, the full variable domain reads EPEVTQTPSHQVTQMGQEVILRCVPISNHLYFYWYRQILGQKVEFLVSFYNNEISEKSEIFDDQFSVERPDGSNFTLKIRSTKLEDSAMYFCASSRDSGNTIYFGEGSWLTVV.